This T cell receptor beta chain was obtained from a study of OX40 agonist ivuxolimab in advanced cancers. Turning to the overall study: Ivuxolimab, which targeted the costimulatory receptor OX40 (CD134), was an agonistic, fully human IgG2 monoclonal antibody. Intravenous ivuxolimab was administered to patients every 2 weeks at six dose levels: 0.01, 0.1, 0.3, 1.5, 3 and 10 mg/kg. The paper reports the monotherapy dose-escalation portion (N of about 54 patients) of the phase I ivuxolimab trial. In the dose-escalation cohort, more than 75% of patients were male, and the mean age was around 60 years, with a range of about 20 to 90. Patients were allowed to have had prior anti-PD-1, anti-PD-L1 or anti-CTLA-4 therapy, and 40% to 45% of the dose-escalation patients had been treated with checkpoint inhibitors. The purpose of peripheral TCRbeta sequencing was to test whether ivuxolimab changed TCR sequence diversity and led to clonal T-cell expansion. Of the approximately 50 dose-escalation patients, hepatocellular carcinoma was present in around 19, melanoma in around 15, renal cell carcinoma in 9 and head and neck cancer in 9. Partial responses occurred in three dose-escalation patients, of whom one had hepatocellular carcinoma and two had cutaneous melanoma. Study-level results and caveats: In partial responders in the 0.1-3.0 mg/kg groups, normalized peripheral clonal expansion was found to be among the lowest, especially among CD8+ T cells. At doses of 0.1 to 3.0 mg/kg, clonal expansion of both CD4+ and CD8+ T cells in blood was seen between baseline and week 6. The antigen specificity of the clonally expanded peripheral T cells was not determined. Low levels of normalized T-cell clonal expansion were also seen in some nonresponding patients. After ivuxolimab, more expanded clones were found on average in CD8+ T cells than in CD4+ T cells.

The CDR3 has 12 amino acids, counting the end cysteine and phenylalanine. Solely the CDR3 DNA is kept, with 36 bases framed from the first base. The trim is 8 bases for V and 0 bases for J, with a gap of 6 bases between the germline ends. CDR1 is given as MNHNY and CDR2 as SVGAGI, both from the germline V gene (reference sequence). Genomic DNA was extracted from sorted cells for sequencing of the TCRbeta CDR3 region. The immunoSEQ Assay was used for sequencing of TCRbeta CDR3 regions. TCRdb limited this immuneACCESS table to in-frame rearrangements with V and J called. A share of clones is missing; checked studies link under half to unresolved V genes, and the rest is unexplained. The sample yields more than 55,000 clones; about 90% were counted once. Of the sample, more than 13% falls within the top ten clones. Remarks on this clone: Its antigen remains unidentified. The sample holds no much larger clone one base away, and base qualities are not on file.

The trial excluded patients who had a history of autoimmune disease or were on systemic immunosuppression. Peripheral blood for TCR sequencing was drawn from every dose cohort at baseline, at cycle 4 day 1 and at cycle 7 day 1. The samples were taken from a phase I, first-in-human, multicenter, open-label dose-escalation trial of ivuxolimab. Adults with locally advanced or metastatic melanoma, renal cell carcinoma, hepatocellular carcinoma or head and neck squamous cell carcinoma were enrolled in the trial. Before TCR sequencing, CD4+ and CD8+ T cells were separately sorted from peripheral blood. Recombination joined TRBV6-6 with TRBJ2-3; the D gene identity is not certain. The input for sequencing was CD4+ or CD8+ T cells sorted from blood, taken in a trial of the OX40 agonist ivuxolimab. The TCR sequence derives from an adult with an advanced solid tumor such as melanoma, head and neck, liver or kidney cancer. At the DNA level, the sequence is TGTGCCAGCGCCGGCAGCACAGATACGCAGTATTTT. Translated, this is CASAGSTDTQYF.